This note documents a single TCR beta chain sequence. Its cognate antigen has yet to be identified. Base qualities are not recorded, but no much larger clone differs from it by a single base. The source of the sample is a study of CD8+CD57+ T cells in acquired aplastic anemia (dated by TCRdb to the late 2010s). Concerning the study at large: On average, sorted CD4+ and CD8+ cells yielded 2.5 to 3.5 ug of extracted DNA, with a range of about 0.18 to 27.4 ug. CD8+CD57+ expansion was defined as a frequency above the mean frequency observed in healthy subjects. General conclusions and limits of the study: Fewer than 30 CD8+ CDR3 sequences were found in both patients and controls but appeared to be highly expressed in patients and within the immunodominant clones of the patients. Between patients and healthy controls, no significant difference in CD8+ Simpson's diversity was found (P=0.060).

Taken from cysteine to phenylalanine, the CDR3 has 15 residues. The CDR3 DNA has 45 bases and is translated from base 1. According to the germline V gene, CDR1 reads SGDLS and CDR2 reads YYNGEE. Relative to germline, V is missing 4 bases and J is missing 5 bases, with 6 bases of the junction outside any gene match. Flow cytometry had shown CD8+CD57+ cell expansion in the patients selected for sequencing. Every patient had severe acquired aplastic anemia, diagnosed using the International Study of Aplastic Anemia and Agranulocytosis and Camitta criteria. No patient had received any therapy when blood was sampled. TCR repertoires of sorted CD4+ and CD8+ blood T cells from severe aplastic anemia patients and healthy subjects were deep-sequenced in the study. Patients were enrolled in the USA under clinicaltrials.gov protocols 00001620, 01623167, 00001397, 00071045, 00081523 and 00961064. Ficoll-Paque density gradient centrifugation was used to isolate peripheral blood mononuclear cells. CD4+ and CD8+ T cells were sorted by FACS or magnetic beads before DNA extraction.

TCR beta VDJ combination and CDR3 sequence profiling used genomic DNA as the template. An Illumina HiSeq 2000 was the platform used for TCR repertoire sequencing. The published analysis was carried out like this. TRBV/TRBJ rearrangement plots, CDR3 size and DJ length profiles, and Simpson's diversity index were used to evaluate the repertoires. The most abundant DNA sequence in the deep sequencing data was defined as the immunodominant clone. CDR3 amino acid sequences were checked for sharing between subjects and were compared against published repertoires and the VDJdb database. TCRdb cleaned the public reads at Q25 with fastp, built clones with MiXCR and kept in-frame beta chains. Records with the same CDR3 protein are collapsed into one entry carrying the most frequent genes and DNA. The V and J calls, along with clone size, are taken from TCRdb and not from the paper's own processing. The sample table contains under 200,000 distinct CDR3 sequences; only one count was recorded for less than 50% of them. The ten largest clones take up about 2% of the sample.

In this chain, TRBV9 is recombined with TRBJ2-2; 9 junctional bases match TRBD1. Material for sequencing was sorted CD4+, CD8+, or CD8+CD57+ T cells (not recorded which) from PBMCs. The sequence was collected from a human donor with aplastic anemia. The bases read TGTGCCAGCAGCACCGGGACAGGGAGGACCGGGGAGCTGTTTTTT. This is translated as CASSTGTGRTGELFF.